The 16 T cell receptor beta chains below come from one sample, sequenced in a study of T cell responses to AZD1222 COVID-19 vaccine (TCRdb year 2021). The time point label corresponds to: about 28 days (+/-7) after the second vaccine dose. Preparation of the library involved the immunoSEQ multiplex PCR assay. In its TCRdb copy, this immuneACCESS table keeps in-frame sequences only and misses some clones. Where compared with another copy, unresolved V genes explain less than half of these, and the others have no known cause. The sample includes more than 90,000 clones, with 80% to 90% observed a single time. In total, the top ten clones hold 6% to 8% of the sample. The sequencing here drew on peripheral blood, taken 28 days after the second AZD1222 dose. The source of these receptors is an adult who received the AZD1222 COVID-19 vaccine.

With respect to this clone: Other DNA sequences in this specimen translate into the identical CDR3. V usage is TRBV12-3 or TRBV12-4 and J usage is TRBJ2-3, with D possibly being TRBD1 (5 bases). The CDR3 covers 12 residues. Trimming shortened V by 6 bases and J by 3 bases, and 7 bases separated the two germline ends. This CDR3 reads CASSPGTDTQYF. For the CDR3, the DNA is TGTGCCAGCAGCCCAGGGACAGATACGCAGTATTTT.

This rearrangement joins TRBV28 to TRBJ1-5; D ambiguous. The CDR3 totals 14 residues. Germline CDR1 reads MDHEN; CDR2 reads SYDVKM. The germline V and J ends were trimmed by 1 base and 4 bases, with 8 bases remaining between them. The CDR3 is CASSLLWGNQPQHF. Here the CDR3 DNA reads TGTGCCAGCAGTTTATTGTGGGGTAATCAGCCCCAGCATTTT.

This clone was seen once. The chain uses TRBV9 and TRBJ2-7; 8 nucleotides agree with TRBD1. Looked up from germline, CDR1 is SGDLS and CDR2 is YYNGEE. The CDR3 covers 14 residues. The V segment lost 4 bases and the J segment 6 bases; nucleotides outside the gene matches: 9. The CDR3 DNA reads as TGTGCCAGCAGCCCGGACAGGGCTCTTCTCGAGCAGTACTTC. Its translation is CASSPDRALLEQYF.

This clone was observed a single time. The rearrangement links TRBV21-1 to TRBJ1-3. TRBV21-1 has pseudogene status. The CDR3 is 19 amino acids. The CDR3 region is CANRPGRHTLKSSGNTIYF. The DNA for the CDR3 is TGTGCCAACAGACCGGGACGCCATACCTTAAAATCCTCCGGAAACACCATATATTTT.

This CDR3 is CASSRPGQGARTEAFF. CDR3 nucleotides: TGTGCCAGTAGTAGGCCGGGACAGGGGGCGCGGACTGAAGCTTTCTTT. The chain employs TRBV19 and TRBJ1-1, with 12 bases matching TRBD1. The CDR3 has 16 residues. The V gene's germline CDR1 is LNHDA and CDR2 SQIVND (reference sequence). V lost 4 bases and J lost 5; bases outside the gene matches: 8.

This chain joins TRBV7-9 and TRBJ2-7; TRBD1 might be the D (6 bases). V lost 4 bases and J 0 bases, leaving 16 bases between the germline ends. The CDR3 loop spans 16 amino acids. CDR1 SEHNR and CDR2 FQNEAQ come from the germline V gene (reference sequence). The CDR3 DNA reads as TGTGCCAGCAGCTCCTATGCTCCGGACAGCTCCTACGAGCAGTACTTC. Translating it yields CASSSYAPDSSYEQYF.

V and J are TRBV6-5 and TRBJ1-2, with TRBD1 as a possible D gene (5 bases). The V gene's germline CDR1 is MNHEY and CDR2 SVGAGI. The V end lost 3 bases, the J end lost 8 bases, and 10 bases lay between the germline ends. This CDR3 comprises 12 residues. The CDR3 nucleotides are TGTGCCAGCAGTTATAGGGGCGCCGGCTACACCTTC. Translated, it gives CASSYRGAGYTF.

V usage is TRBV5-1 and J usage is TRBJ1-1, with 8 positions matching TRBD1. The germline V gene has CDR1 SGHRS and CDR2 YFSETQ. The CDR3 is 16 residues long. The trim removed 4 bases at V and 8 bases at J, leaving 16 bases unmatched. CDR3 bases: TGCGCCAGCAGCCCATCGGGTCTCGGACAGGGAAGAGAAGCTTTCTTT. It encodes CASSPSGLGQGREAFF.

This chain uses TRBV27 with TRBJ2-7; TRBD1 might be the D (5 bases). Germline V gives CDR1 MNHEY, CDR2 SMNVEV (reference sequence). The CDR3 covers 13 residues. Trimming stripped 3 bases from V and 2 bases from J, with 8 bases between. The CDR3 nucleotides read TGTGCCAGCAGTTTCGGCAGGGCCTACGAGCAGTACTTC. Protein sequence: CASSFGRAYEQYF.

A few counts support this clone. The chain couples TRBV7-8 to TRBJ2-1, with TRBD1 matching 7 bases. V trimming: 4 bases; J trimming: 8 bases; junction bases outside the gene matches: 11. This CDR3 region has 15 residues. Germline lookup yields CDR1 SGHVS and CDR2 FQNEAQ. This CDR3 reads CASSSYIPQGHEQFF. In nucleotides, the CDR3 is TGTGCCAGCAGCTCCTATATTCCACAGGGGCATGAGCAGTTCTTC.

The chain is built from TRBV6-4 and TRBJ1-4; tentative D call: TRBD1 (5 bases). With 2 bases removed from V and 0 bases from J, the gap between germline ends came to 13 bases. In germline, CDR1 is MRHNA, CDR2 SNTAGT. The CDR3 has 17 residues. The CDR3 loop reads CASSDGGTFATNEKLFF. In nucleotides, the CDR3 is TGTGCCAGCAGTGACGGCGGGACCTTTGCAACTAATGAAAAACTGTTTTTT.

The J gene is TRBJ2-3, the V gene TRBV5-4; 11 nucleotides line up with TRBD2. Trimming took 4 bases from V and 2 from J; bases not matched to a gene: 3. The CDR3 spans 15 residues. The germline V gene encodes CDR1 SGHNT and CDR2 YYREEE (reference sequence). The CDR3, as DNA: TGTGCCAGCAGCCAGGGACTAGCGGCCACAGATACGCAGTATTTT. It encodes CASSQGLAATDTQYF.

The chain recombines TRBV7-9 with TRBJ2-5, with D possibly matching TRBD2 (6 bases). The CDR3 spans 14 residues. V gave up 7 bases and J gave up 2 bases, with 14 bases separating them. The V gene's germline CDR1 is SEHNR and CDR2 FQNEAQ (reference sequence). CDR3 region: CASIDRDLQETQYF. The CDR3 nucleotides read TGTGCCAGCATCGACCGGGACTTACAAGAGACCCAGTACTTC.

This clone was seen more than once but under ten times. The chain employs TRBV12-3 or TRBV12-4 and TRBJ1-1; D remains unclear. The germline V and J ends were trimmed by 5 bases and 4 bases, with 11 bases remaining between them. CDR3 length: 13 amino acids. This CDR3 is CASSNERGTEAFF. The CDR3 DNA follows: TGTGCCAGCAGTAACGAGCGGGGCACTGAAGCTTTCTTT.

This clone was counted once. The chain links TRBV5-1 to TRBJ1-2; weak D call: TRBD1 (6 bases). V gave up 0 bases and J gave up 5 bases, with 8 bases separating them. This CDR3 spans 13 amino acids. Germline CDR1 reads SGHRS; CDR2 reads YFSETQ. The CDR3 DNA follows: TGCGCCAGCAGCTTGGGGACAGCTTATGGCTACACCTTC. Translated: CASSLGTAYGYTF. Drawing the rest from reference TRBV5-1 and TRBJ1-2, the complete variable domain is KAGVTQTPRYLIKTRGQQVTLSCSPISGHRSVSWYQQTPGQGLQFLFEYFSETQRNKGNFPGRFSGRQFSNSRSEMNVSTLELGDSALYLCASSLGTAYGYTFGSGTRLTVV.

V gene TRBV5-1 combines with J gene TRBJ2-7; the match to TRBD2 covers 12 bases. The germline V gene has CDR1 SGHRS and CDR2 YFSETQ. The CDR3 consists of 14 residues. J was trimmed by 3 bases and V by 3 bases; bases with no gene match: 1. The CDR3 DNA follows: TGCGCCAGCAGCTCGACTAGCGGGGGCTACGAGCAGTACTTC. Residues: CASSSTSGGYEQYF.